This TCR beta chain was found in a study of T cell responses to AZD1222 COVID-19 vaccine. Using immunoSEQ multiplex PCR, the repertoire was profiled, and TCRdb retains in-frame clones only, with some absent. This sample has roughly 200,000 clones, with 80% to 95% found just once. Pooled together were second doses at about 4 or about 12 weeks. Germline assignment: CDR1 SNHLY and CDR2 FYNNEI. The CDR3 runs to 13 residues. Trimming cost V 6 bases and J 2 bases; bases outside gene matches: 3. As concerns this clone: What it binds is not known.

Findings and limits, study-wide: Close to half of all spike-specific TCRs reportedly target regions of the variants that are unmutated. Researchers report vaccine-associated CD4 TCRs spanning spike, with dominance at 160-218 and 743-854. Sampled repertoires all dated from after the peak T cell response.

Sequencing was performed on peripheral blood, taken 28 days after the second AZD1222 dose. The TCR originated in an adult who received the AZD1222 COVID-19 vaccine. This sequence joins TRBV2 and TRBJ1-2; 7 nucleotides line up with TRBD1. The CDR3 DNA sequence: TGTGCCAGCAGAGAGACAGGGAACTATGGCTACACCTTC. This codes for CASRETGNYGYTF.